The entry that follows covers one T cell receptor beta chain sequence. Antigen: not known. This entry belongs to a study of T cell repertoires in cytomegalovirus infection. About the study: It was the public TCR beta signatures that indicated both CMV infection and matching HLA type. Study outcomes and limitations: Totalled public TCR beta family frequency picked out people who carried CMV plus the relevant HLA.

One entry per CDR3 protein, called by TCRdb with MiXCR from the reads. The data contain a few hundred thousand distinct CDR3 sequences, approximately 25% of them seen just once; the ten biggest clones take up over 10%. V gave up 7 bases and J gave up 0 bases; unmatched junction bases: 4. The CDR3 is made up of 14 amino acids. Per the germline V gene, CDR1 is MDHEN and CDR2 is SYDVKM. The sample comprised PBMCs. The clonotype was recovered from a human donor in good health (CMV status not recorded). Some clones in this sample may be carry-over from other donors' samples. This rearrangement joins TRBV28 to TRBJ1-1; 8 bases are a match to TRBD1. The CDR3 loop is CASTEQGVNTEAFF. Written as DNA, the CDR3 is TGTGCCAGCACCGAACAGGGGGTGAACACTGAAGCTTTCTTT.